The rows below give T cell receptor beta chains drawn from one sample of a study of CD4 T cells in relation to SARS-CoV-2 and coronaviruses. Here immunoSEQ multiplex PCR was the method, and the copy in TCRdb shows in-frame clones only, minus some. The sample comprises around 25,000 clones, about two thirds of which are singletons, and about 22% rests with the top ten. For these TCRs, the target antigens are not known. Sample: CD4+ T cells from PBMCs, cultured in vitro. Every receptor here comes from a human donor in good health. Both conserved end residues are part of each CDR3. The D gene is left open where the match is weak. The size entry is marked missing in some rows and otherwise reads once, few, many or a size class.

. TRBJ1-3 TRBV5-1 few TGCGCCAGCAGCCCGGATTACTCTGGAAACACCATATATTTT CASSPDYSGNTIYF
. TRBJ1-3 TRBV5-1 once TGCGCCAGCAGCTTGGATCCAGGGGAACTTCTCTCTGGAAACACCATATATTTT CASSLDPGELLSGNTIYF
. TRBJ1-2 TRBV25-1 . TGTGCCAGCAGGGATCGGGGAATCTATGGCTACACCTTC CASRDRGIYGYTF
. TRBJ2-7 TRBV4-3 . TGCGCCAGCAGCCAAAATGTTCCGGGACATACTCTGAACTACGAGCAGTACTTC CASSQNVPGHTLNYEQYF
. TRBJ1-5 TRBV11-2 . TGTGCCAGCAGCCCCCAAGGACAGCATAGCAATCAGCCCCAGCATTTT CASSPQGQHSNQPQHF
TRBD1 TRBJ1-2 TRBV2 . TGTGCCAGCAGTCCGGGACAGGGTTCGGTTTTTGGCTACACCTTC CASSPGQGSVFGYTF
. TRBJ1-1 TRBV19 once TGTGCCAGTAGTATCTTCCTCCCGACATATGAAGCTTTCTTT CASSIFLPTYEAFF
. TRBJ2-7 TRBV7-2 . TGTGCCAGCAGCTTAGATACAGGGTCCTACGAGCAGTACTTC CASSLDTGSYEQYF
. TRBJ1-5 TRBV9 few TGTGCCAGCAGCGGGGGGGATAGCAATCAGCCCCAGCATTTT CASSGGDSNQPQHF
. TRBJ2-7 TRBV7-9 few TGTGCCAGCAGCCACGACTGGCAGCTGCAGTACTTC CASSHDWQLQYF
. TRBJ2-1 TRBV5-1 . TGCGCCAGCAGCTTTGACGGCAGCTCCTACAATGAGCAGTTCTTC CASSFDGSSYNEQFF
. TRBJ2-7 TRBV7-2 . TGTGCCAGCAGCTTACCGGGATCCTACGAGCAGTACTTC CASSLPGSYEQYF
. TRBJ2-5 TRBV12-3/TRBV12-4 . TGTGCCAGCAGTTTATACGAGACCCAGTACTTC CASSLYETQYF
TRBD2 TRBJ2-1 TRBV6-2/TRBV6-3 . TGTGCCAGCAGTCCCCGGACTAGCGGGGATTACAATGAGCAGTTCTTC CASSPRTSGDYNEQFF
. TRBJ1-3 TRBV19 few TGTGCCAGTAGTATTGGATCTGGAAACACCATATATTTT CASSIGSGNTIYF
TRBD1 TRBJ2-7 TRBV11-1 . TGTGCCAGCAGCCCCCGGGACAGGGGAGTCTACGAGCAGTACTTC CASSPRDRGVYEQYF
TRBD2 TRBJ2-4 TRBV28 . TGTGCCAGCAGTTTGCATGGGGGAGGGTCGGGATGGGGAAACATTCAGTACTTC CASSLHGGGSGWGNIQYF
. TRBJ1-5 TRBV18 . TGTGCCAGCTCACCAAACAGGGAAGGCCAGCCCCAGCATTTT CASSPNREGQPQHF
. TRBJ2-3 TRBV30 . TGTGCCTGGAGCGAACGGCCCCCGGATACGCAGTATTTT CAWSERPPDTQYF
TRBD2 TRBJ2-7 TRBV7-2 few TGTGCCAGCAGCCCTACGGTGTCTAGCGGGTTCTACGAGCAGTACTTC CASSPTVSSGFYEQYF
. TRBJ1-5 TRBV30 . TGTGCCTGGAGTTCACCCTTCGGGGGACGGAGCAATCAGCCCCAGCATTTT CAWSSPFGGRSNQPQHF
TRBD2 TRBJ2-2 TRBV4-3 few TGCGCCAGCAGCCAAGTGTACGGGGGAGGGCAGGTTAACGGGGAGCTGTTTTTT CASSQVYGGGQVNGELFF
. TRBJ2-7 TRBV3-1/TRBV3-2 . TGTGCCAGCAGCCAAGACAGGGGCTTCGAGCAGTACTTC CASSQDRGFEQYF
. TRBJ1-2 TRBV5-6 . TGTGCCAGCAGCTTGGCCGGGCAGGGTTGGGGCTACACCTTC CASSLAGQGWGYTF
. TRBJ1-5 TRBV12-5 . TGTGCTAGTGGTTTGGGGCAGGGGAAACCCCAGCATTTT CASGLGQGKPQHF
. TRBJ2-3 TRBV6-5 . TGTGCCAGCAGTTACTCGAACAGCACAGATACGCAGTATTTT CASSYSNSTDTQYF
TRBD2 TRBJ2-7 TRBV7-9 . TGTGCCAGCAGCTTTACGGGGGGGAGCTCCTACGAGCAGTACTTC CASSFTGGSSYEQYF
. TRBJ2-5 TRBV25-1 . TGTGCCAGCAAAAGACAAGAGACCCAGTACTTC CASKRQETQYF
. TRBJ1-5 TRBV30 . TGTGCCTGGAGTACAGCTAGTAATCAGCCCCAGCATTTT CAWSTASNQPQHF
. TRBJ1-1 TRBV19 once TGTGCCAGTAGTATCTTGAACACTGAAGCTTTCTTT CASSILNTEAFF
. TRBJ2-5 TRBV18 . TGTGCCAGCTCCCCCTCCTTGGGAGAAGGGACCCAGTACTTC CASSPSLGEGTQYF
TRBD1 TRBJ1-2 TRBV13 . TGTGCCAGCACTCCTGGACAGGGGTATGGCTACACCTTC CASTPGQGYGYTF
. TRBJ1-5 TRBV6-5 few TGTGCCAGCAGTTACAAGGGAGAGAAGGACAATCAGCCCCAGCATTTT CASSYKGEKDNQPQHF
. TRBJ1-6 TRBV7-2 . TGTGCCAGCAGCTCCTCAGGGAGGTCCTATAATTCACCCCTCCACTTT CASSSSGRSYNSPLHF
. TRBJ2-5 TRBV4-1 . TGCGCCAGCAGCCAAGATCTTACTTCACAAGAGACCCAGTACTTC CASSQDLTSQETQYF
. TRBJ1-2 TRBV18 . TGTGCCAGCTCACCAACAAGTAACTATGGCTACACCTTC CASSPTSNYGYTF
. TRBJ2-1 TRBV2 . TGTGCCAGCAGTGTGAGTCCAAATGAGCAGTTCTTC CASSVSPNEQFF
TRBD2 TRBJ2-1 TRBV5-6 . TGTGCCAGCAGCCCGATCGGGACTAGCGGGGACAATGAGCAGTTCTTC CASSPIGTSGDNEQFF
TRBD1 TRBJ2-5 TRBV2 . TGTGCCAGCAGTGGACAGGGAAAAGAGACCCAGTACTTC CASSGQGKETQYF
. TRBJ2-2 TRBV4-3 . TGCGCCAGCAGCCAAGATGGCCTAGCTCAGGACACCGGGGAGCTGTTTTTT CASSQDGLAQDTGELFF
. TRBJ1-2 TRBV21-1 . TGTGCCAGCAGCAAAGACAGGGCTGGCTACACCTTC CASSKDRAGYTF
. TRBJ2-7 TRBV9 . TGTGCCAGCAGCGTAGATGAGCAGGGTTACGAGCAGTACTTC CASSVDEQGYEQYF
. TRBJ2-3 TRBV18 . TGTGCCAGCTCACCTAGTCCCGGCGCCACAGATACGCAGTATTTT CASSPSPGATDTQYF
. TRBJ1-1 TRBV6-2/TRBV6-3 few TGTGCCAGCAGTTACGAGCCGAACACTGAAGCTTTCTTT CASSYEPNTEAFF
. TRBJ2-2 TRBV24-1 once TGTGCCACCAGTAACAGCCTGACGAACACCGGGGAGCTGTTTTTT CATSNSLTNTGELFF
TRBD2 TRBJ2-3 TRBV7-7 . TGTGCTAGCAGCTCGACCAGTAGCGGGGGCCAGTATTTT CASSSTSSGGQYF
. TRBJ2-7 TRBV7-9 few TGTGCCAGCAGCGCTCCTCCGAGGGGTCTCTACGAGCAGTACTTC CASSAPPRGLYEQYF
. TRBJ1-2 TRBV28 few TGTGCCAGCAGTTTTGGGACTTATAGGTATGGAGTTGATAACTATGGCTACACCTTC CASSFGTYRYGVDNYGYTF
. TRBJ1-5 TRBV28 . TGTGCCAGCAGTCCCCCCGCTGGGACGCAGACCACCAGAAAATATAGCAATCAGCCCCAGCATTTT CASSPPAGTQTTRKYSNQPQHF
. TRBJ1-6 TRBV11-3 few TGTGCCAGCAGCTTAGATCGAGATTCACCCCTCCACTTT CASSLDRDSPLHF
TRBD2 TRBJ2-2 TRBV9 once TGTGCCAGCAGCGTAGGAGGGCGGGAGTTCGGGGAGCTGTTTTTT CASSVGGREFGELFF
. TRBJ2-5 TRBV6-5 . TGTGCCAGCAGGACCTGGGTCGGGGAGACCCAGTACTTC CASRTWVGETQYF
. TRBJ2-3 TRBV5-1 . TGCGCCAGCAGCTCACAAGGCACAGATACGCAGTATTTT CASSSQGTDTQYF
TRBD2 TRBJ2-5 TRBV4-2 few TGTGCCAGCAGCCAACAGAGCGGGAGGAAGGAGACCCAGTACTTC CASSQQSGRKETQYF
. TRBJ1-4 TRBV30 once TGTGCCTGGAGTGTACAGGTGGGCCCTAATGAAAAACTGTTTTTT CAWSVQVGPNEKLFF
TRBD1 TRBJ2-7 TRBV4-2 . TGTGCCAGCAGCCAAGATTGGACAGGGGAGTGGCAGTACTTC CASSQDWTGEWQYF
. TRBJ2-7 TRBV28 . TGTGCCAGCAGTTTTCCCGGGGGAGCCTACGAGCAGTACTTC CASSFPGGAYEQYF
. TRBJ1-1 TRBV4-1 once TGCGCCAGCAGCCAAGGGACTCGACAGACCCCAAGGGGCACTGAAGCTTTCTTT CASSQGTRQTPRGTEAFF
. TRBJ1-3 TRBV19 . TGTGCCAGTAGTTCAGGAGGGTCGCTCTGGAACACCATATATTTT CASSSGGSLWNTIYF